The 12 T cell receptor beta chains in this list originate from one sample, sequenced in a study of beta chain features in type 1 diabetes. Notes on the study in general: All four CD4+ subsets from Type 1 diabetes patients carried moderately but significantly shorter TCRB CDR3s.

No antigen is known for these receptors. Expressed TCRB transcripts were sequenced after all isolated RNA was converted to cDNA. The repertoire was sequenced with immunoSEQ multiplex PCR; TCRdb's copy has only in-frame clones and lacks some. The sample comprises under 400,000 clones, about 12% of which are singletons, and over 0.008% rests with the top ten. The specimen sequenced was naive CD4+ T cells from blood. The source is a woman between 18 and 29 years old with type 1 diabetes.

This CDR3 reads CAWRADSNQPQHF. In nucleotides, the CDR3 is TGTGCCTGGAGGGCGGATAGCAATCAGCCCCAGCATTTT. The chain couples TRBV30 to TRBJ1-5, with D hard to call. Germline loops: CDR1 GTSNPN, CDR2 SVGIG (reference sequence). The V and J ends lost 3 bases and 0 bases respectively, with 6 bases between them. The CDR3 is made up of 13 amino acids.

The V and J genes are TRBV18 and TRBJ1-5; no firm D call. The CDR3 has 14 residues. V was trimmed by 6 bases and J by 4 bases, leaving 13 bases between them. In germline, CDR1 is KGHSH, CDR2 LQKENI. The CDR3 region is CASSPAEENQPQHF. The CDR3 region has the DNA TGTGCCAGCTCCCCAGCGGAGGAGAATCAGCCCCAGCATTTT.

The genes are TRBV29-1 and TRBJ2-1; D not resolved. V lost 4 bases and J 3 bases, leaving 13 bases between the germline ends. Germline V gene lookup returns CDR1 SQVTM and CDR2 ANQGSEA. CDR3 size: 14 residues. The CDR3 loop reads CSVVEVGIYNEQFF. In DNA form, the CDR3 reads TGCAGCGTTGTCGAGGTTGGAATCTACAATGAGCAGTTCTTC.

For this clone: Distinct nucleotide sequences in the sample also encode this CDR3. The chain uses TRBV7-9 and TRBJ1-4; D possibly corresponds to TRBD1 (5 bases). This CDR3 has 13 residues. Germline V lookup: CDR1 SEHNR, CDR2 FQNEAQ (reference sequence). The V and J ends lost 3 bases and 7 bases respectively, with 9 bases between them. The CDR3 nucleotides are TGTGCCAGCAGCTTCGGGGGTGGTGAAAAACTGTTTTTT. Its translation is CASSFGGGEKLFF. Combining the CDR3 with reference TRBV7-9 and TRBJ1-4 gives the whole variable domain DTGVSQNPRHKITKRGQNVTFRCDPISEHNRLYWYRQTLGQGPEFLTYFQNEAQLEKSRLLSDRFSAERPKGSFSTLEIQRTEQGDSAMYLCASSFGGGEKLFFGSGTQLSVL.

The chain recombines TRBV19 with TRBJ2-1, with D perhaps matching TRBD1 (6 bases). Trimming took off 10 bases at V and 2 bases at J, with 12 bases between the two ends. The CDR3 sequence is 13 residues long. Germline lookup yields CDR1 LNHDA and CDR2 SQIVND (reference sequence). In DNA form, the CDR3 reads TGTGCCACCCGGACAGCCCCCTACAATGAGCAGTTCTTC. It is translated as CATRTAPYNEQFF.

V is TRBV11-3 and J is TRBJ2-7, with TRBD2 as a possible D gene (7 bases). The CDR3 runs 14 residues. The germline CDR1 and CDR2 sequences are SGHNT and YENEEA. Trimming cost V 3 bases and J 3 bases, with 12 bases left between them. The CDR3 bases are TGTGCCAGCAGCTTCGGGGGGCCCCTCTACGAGCAGTACTTC. Protein sequence: CASSFGGPLYEQYF. Full variable domain (missing parts from reference TRBV11-3 and TRBJ2-7): EAGVVQSPRYKIIEKKQPVAFWCNPISGHNTLYWYLQNLGQGPELLIRYENEEAVDDSQLPKDRFSAERLKGVDSTLKIQPAELGDSAVYLCASSFGGPLYEQYFGPGTRLTVT.

In this sample, this clone turned up a few times. This chain uses TRBV15 with TRBJ2-1, with D perhaps matching TRBD1 (5 bases). Trimming stripped 4 bases from V and 4 bases from J, with 14 bases between. The CDR3 extends over 15 amino acids. CDR1 LNHNV and CDR2 YYDKDF come from the germline V gene (reference sequence). The chain's CDR3 is CATSKGHITYNEQFF. The CDR3 DNA follows: TGTGCCACCAGCAAAGGACACATCACATACAATGAGCAGTTCTTC.

This clone showed up just a few times. The gene calls are TRBV10-3 and TRBJ1-2; tentatively, D is TRBD1 (6 bases). The CDR3 has 15 residues. V was cut by 7 bases and J by 3 bases, with 18 bases left in between. The germline V gene has CDR1 ENHRY and CDR2 SYGVKD. The CDR3 DNA is TGTGCCATCAATTCCGGACAGATGAGGGACTATGGCTACACCTTC. This sequence encodes CAINSGQMRDYGYTF.

The table lists this clone with a few counts. J is TRBJ2-1 and V is TRBV2, with D maybe TRBD2 (6 bases). The V and J ends lost 6 bases and 5 bases respectively, with 11 bases between them. Germline assignment: CDR1 SNHLY and CDR2 FYNNEI. The CDR3 is made up of 13 amino acids. CDR3 loop: CASSPGLHNEQFF. In DNA, the CDR3 is TGTGCCAGCAGCCCGGGACTTCACAATGAGCAGTTCTTC. Variable domain in full (rest from reference TRBV2 and TRBJ2-1): EPEVTQTPSHQVTQMGQEVILRCVPISNHLYFYWYRQILGQKVEFLVSFYNNEISEKSEIFDDQFSVERPDGSNFTLKIRSTKLEDSAMYFCASSPGLHNEQFFGPGTRLTVL.

This clone appeared a few times. The rearrangement uses TRBV18 and TRBJ1-2; tentative D call: TRBD1 (6 bases). The CDR3 has 15 residues. CDR1 and CDR2 from the germline V gene are KGHSH and LQKENI. V was clipped by 2 bases and J by 6 bases, with 16 bases between them. In nucleotides, the CDR3 is TGTGCCAGCTCACCAGCCGGGGGGCTTGAGGATGGCTACACCTTC. This translates into CASSPAGGLEDGYTF.

The chain uses TRBV14 and TRBJ2-7, with TRBD2 as a possible D gene (6 bases). Trimming removed 1 base from V and 3 bases from J, with 13 bases in between. Germline CDR1 SGHDN, CDR2 FVKESK. The CDR3 has 15 amino acids. The CDR3 protein is CASSQGAGLNYEQYF. CDR3 in DNA: TGTGCCAGCAGCCAAGGTGCCGGACTAAACTACGAGCAGTACTTC.

This chain links TRBV6-5 with TRBJ2-5; 10 nucleotides agree with TRBD1. This CDR3 comprises 15 residues. V lost 5 bases, J lost 9 bases, and 12 bases stayed unmatched. Germline CDR1 MNHEY, CDR2 SVGAGI. CDR3 residues: CASSPGQGGALAQYF. CDR3 DNA sequence: TGTGCCAGCAGTCCAGGACAGGGGGGAGCGTTGGCCCAGTACTTC.